Sequencing of this T cell receptor beta chain was carried out in a study of siplizumab effects on memory and regulatory T cells. Findings of the study overall: Apparently more diverse than memory cells, naive T cells also seemed major alloresponse contributors. Unstimulated subset assignment was obtained for only a minor fraction of alloreactive clones. No functional test confirmed suppression by proliferating siplizumab-culture Tregs.

The J segment lost 3 bases and the V segment lost 4 bases, leaving 5 bases of the junction unmatched. In germline, CDR1 is SGHNT, CDR2 YYREEE (reference sequence). CDR3 size: 15 residues. As regards this clone: Antigen: not known.

Per sample, 10^5 or so TCR templates underwent assay. Produced via immunoSEQ multiplex PCR; TCRdb's table is partial and in-frame only. The table lists 100,000 or so clones, less than 95% of them singletons. This clonotype originated in a human donor in good health. Sequencing input: Tregs sorted from blood. V and J are TRBV5-4 and TRBJ2-5, with 11 nucleotides matching TRBD2. The CDR3 spells CASSGGLAAKETQYF. The DNA for the CDR3 is TGTGCCAGCAGCGGGGGACTAGCGGCAAAAGAGACCCAGTACTTC.